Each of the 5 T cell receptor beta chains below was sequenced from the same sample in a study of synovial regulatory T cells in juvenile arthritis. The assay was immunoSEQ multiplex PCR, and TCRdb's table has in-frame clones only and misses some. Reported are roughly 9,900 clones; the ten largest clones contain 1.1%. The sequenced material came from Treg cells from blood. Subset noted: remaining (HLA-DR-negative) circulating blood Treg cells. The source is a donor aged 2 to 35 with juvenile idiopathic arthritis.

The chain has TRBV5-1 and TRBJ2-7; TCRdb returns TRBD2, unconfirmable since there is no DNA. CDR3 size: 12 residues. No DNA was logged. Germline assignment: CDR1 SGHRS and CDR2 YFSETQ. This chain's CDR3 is CASSSRAYEQYF.

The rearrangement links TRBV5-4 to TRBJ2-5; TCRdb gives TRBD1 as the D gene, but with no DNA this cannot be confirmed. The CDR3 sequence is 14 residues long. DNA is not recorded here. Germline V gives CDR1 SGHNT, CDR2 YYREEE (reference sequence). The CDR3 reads CASSLGGSEETQYF.

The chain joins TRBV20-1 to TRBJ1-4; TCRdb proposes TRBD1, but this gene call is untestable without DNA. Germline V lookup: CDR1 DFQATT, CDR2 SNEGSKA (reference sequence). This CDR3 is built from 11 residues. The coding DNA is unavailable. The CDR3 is CSASQGEKLFF.

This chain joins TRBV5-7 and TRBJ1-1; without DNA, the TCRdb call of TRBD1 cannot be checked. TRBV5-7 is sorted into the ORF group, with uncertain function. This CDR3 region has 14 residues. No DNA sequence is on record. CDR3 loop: CASSAAIRQNEAFF.

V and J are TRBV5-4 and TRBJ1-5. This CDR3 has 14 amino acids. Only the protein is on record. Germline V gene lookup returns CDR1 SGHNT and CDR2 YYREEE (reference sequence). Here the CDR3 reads CASSLRGANQPQHF.